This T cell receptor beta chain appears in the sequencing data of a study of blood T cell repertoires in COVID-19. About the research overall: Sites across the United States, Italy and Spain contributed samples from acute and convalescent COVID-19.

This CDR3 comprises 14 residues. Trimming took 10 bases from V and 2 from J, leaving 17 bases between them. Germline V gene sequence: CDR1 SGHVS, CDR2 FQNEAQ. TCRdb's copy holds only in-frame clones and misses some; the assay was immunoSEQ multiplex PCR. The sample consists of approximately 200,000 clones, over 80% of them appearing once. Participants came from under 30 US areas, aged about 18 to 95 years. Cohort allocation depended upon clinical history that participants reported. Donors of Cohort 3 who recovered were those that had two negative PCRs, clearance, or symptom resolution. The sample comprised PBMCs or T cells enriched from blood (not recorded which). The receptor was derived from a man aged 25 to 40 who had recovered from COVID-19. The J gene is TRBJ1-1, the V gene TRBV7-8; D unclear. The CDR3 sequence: CATFGGQLNTEAFF. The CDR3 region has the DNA TGTGCCACCTTTGGTGGGCAGCTCAACACTGAAGCTTTCTTT.